Sequencing of this T cell receptor beta chain was carried out in a study of T cells in localized non-small cell lung cancer (dated by TCRdb to the early 2020s). Some background on the complete study: The study examined T cell repertoires in 200 to 300 patients with early-stage NSCLC and compared tumors with uninvolved tumor-adjacent lungs. The cohort consisted of 236 treatment-naive NSCLC patients whose localized lung tumors had been resected. Of the NSCLC patients, approximately 130 were male and approximately 100 were female, and the mean age was roughly 61 years.

The investigation overall reported the following: Of the top 100 tumor clones, a median of roughly 53 were detected in paired uninvolved adjacent lung; 28 were also among that lung's top 100. Uninvolved tumor-adjacent lung showed the highest T cell clonality, higher than tumor, which suggests more focused antigenic responses in the adjacent lung. Because multi-region tumor sequencing was not performed, intratumor heterogeneity could not be ruled out. Higher T cell density in blood was associated with longer overall survival, whereas higher clonality in adjacent lung was associated with shorter survival. Since the design was exploratory, TCR variables were selected using unadjusted p-values with no false-discovery rate correction.

The germline V gene specifies SGHNT as CDR1 and YENEEA as CDR2. The CDR3 spans 17 residues, from the cysteine through the phenylalanine. Only the CDR3 portion is preserved as DNA: 51 bases, with reading frame beginning at the first base. V is pared back by 1 base and J by 0 bases, with 10 bases lying between the germline termini. Two independent pathologists confirmed that the uninvolved adjacent lung, which was taken at least 2 cm from the tumor margin, was free of atypia. At diagnosis, tumor, uninvolved tumor-adjacent lung and peripheral blood were collected and then preserved as a mix of FFPE and fresh-frozen material. The immunoSEQ Assay was used to sequence TCR beta CDR3 regions from DNA. Concerning the study's data processing: T cell density was computed as TCR beta template counts normalized to usable DNA estimated by amplifying housekeeping genes. Using the preseqR package, richness was estimated by extrapolating to 120,000 templates for tissue samples and 400,000 templates for PBMC samples. Clonality was taken to be one minus Pielou's evenness. To identify tissue-enriched TCRs, differential abundance testing was run on productive amino-acid clonotypes with a minimum total count of 5 and an alpha of 0.1. The Jaccard Index and the Morisita Overlap Index were used to measure how much the repertoires overlapped between compartments. TCR beta CDR3s were clustered by GLIPH together with public tetramer-defined viral CDR3s, and at least three viral sequences plus V-gene enrichment were required for viral motifs. The immuneACCESS repertoire file appears here via TCRdb, limited to in-frame rearrangements. These files lack a portion of the clones; in checked studies, under half of the deficit traces to unresolved V genes, and the cause of the others is not known. Clone size and the V and J calls come from that table; the DNA yielded D and trimming. For this sample there are 1,700 or so clones; approximately 30% appear just once. Approximately 30% of the sample belongs to the ten largest clones.

Concerning this clone itself: The target of this receptor is not known. One base away there is no much larger clone; base qualities are not given.

The chain uses TRBV11-3 and TRBJ2-6, with no reliable assignment of the D segment. The source of this sequence is a female donor over 55 with stage I lung adenocarcinoma. Sequenced here: normal lung tissue next to the tumor, sampled before any cancer treatment. The nucleotides are TGTGCCAGCAGCTTAGGCGTCATAAGCTCTGGGGCCAACGTCCTGACTTTC. Its product reads: CASSLGVISSGANVLTF.